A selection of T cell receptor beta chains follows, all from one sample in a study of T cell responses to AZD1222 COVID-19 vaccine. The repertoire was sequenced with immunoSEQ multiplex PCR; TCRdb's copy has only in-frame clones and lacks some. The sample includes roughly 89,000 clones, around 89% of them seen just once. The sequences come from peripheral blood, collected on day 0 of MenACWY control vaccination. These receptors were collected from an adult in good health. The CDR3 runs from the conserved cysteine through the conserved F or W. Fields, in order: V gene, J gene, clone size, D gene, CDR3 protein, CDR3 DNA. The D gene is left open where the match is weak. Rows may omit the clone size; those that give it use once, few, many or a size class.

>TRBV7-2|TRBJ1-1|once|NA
CASSLRNPGLRTEAFF
TGTGCCAGCAGCTTAAGGAATCCGGGCCTCCGGACTGAAGCTTTCTTT
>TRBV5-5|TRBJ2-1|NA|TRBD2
CASSLTGGPRNEQFF
TGTGCCAGCAGCCTCACGGGAGGGCCTCGGAATGAGCAGTTCTTC
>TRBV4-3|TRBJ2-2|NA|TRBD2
CASSRDLAGGGGELFF
TGCGCCAGCAGCCGCGATCTAGCGGGAGGCGGCGGGGAGCTGTTTTTT
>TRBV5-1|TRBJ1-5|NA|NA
CASSLEGISNQPQHF
TGCGCCAGCAGCTTGGAAGGGATTAGCAATCAGCCCCAGCATTTT
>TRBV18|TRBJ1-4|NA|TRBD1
CASSPRTGTNEKLFF
TGTGCCAGCTCACCCCGGACAGGCACAAATGAAAAACTGTTTTTT
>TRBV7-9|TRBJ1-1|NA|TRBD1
CASSLATGISREAFF
TGTGCCAGCAGCTTAGCGACAGGGATAAGTCGGGAAGCTTTCTTT
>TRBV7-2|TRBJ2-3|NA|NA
CASSLVGGEDTQYF
TGTGCCAGCAGCTTAGTGGGAGGAGAAGATACGCAGTATTTT
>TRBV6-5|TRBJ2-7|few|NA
CASSYGTEPTYEQYF
TGTGCCAGCAGTTACGGGACCGAACCGACCTACGAGCAGTACTTC
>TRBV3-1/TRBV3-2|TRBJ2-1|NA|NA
CASSQASLLRNEQFF
TGTGCCAGCAGCCAAGCGTCCCTCCTACGCAATGAGCAGTTCTTC
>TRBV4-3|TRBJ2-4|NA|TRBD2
CASSPSGRGQPKNIQYF
TGCGCCAGCAGCCCCTCGGGGAGGGGCCAACCAAAAAACATTCAGTACTTC
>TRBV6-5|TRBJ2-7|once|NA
CASSPQETYEQYF
TGTGCCAGCAGCCCCCAGGAGACCTACGAGCAGTACTTC
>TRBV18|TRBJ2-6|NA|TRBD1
CASSLETGTSLGANVLTF
TGTGCCAGCTCACTGGAGACAGGGACCTCCCTCGGGGCCAACGTCCTGACTTTC
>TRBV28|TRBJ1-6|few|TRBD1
CASSLSSGTGVVSPLHF
TGTGCCAGCAGTCTCTCAAGCGGGACAGGGGTAGTTTCACCCCTCCACTTT
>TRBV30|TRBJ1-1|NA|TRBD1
CAWSVTGVGTEAFF
TGTGCCTGGAGTGTAACAGGGGTAGGAACTGAAGCTTTCTTT
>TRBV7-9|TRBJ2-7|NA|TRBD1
CASSTGQGVNEQYF
TGTGCCAGCAGCACCGGACAGGGGGTGAACGAGCAGTACTTC
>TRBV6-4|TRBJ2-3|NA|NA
CASSVTTRADTQYF
TGTGCCAGCAGTGTTACGACCCGAGCAGATACGCAGTATTTT
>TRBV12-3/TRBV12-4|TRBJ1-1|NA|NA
CASSPTGKTEAFF
TGTGCCAGCAGTCCGACAGGTAAGACTGAAGCTTTCTTT
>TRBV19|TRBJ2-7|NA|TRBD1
CASSTTNRGRYEQYF
TGTGCCAGTAGTACTACGAACAGGGGGCGGTACGAGCAGTACTTC
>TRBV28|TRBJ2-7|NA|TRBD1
CASSLRWAGQGANEQYF
TGTGCCAGCAGTTTAAGGTGGGCTGGACAGGGGGCGAACGAGCAGTACTTC
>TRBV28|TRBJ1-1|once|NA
CASRPTGTEAFF
TGTGCCAGCAGACCGACGGGGACTGAAGCTTTCTTT
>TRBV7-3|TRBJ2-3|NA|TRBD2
CASSLAGRRETDTQYF
TGTGCCAGCAGCCTAGCGGGTCGGCGGGAGACAGATACGCAGTATTTT
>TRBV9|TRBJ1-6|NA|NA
CASSVVGQPDNSPLHF
TGTGCCAGCAGCGTAGTAGGGCAGCCGGATAATTCACCCCTCCACTTT
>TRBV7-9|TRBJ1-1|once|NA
CASSPALGGEAFF
TGTGCCAGCAGCCCCGCACTCGGGGGAGAAGCTTTCTTT
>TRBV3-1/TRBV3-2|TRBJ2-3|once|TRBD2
CASSPSAGESTDTQYF
TGTGCCAGCAGCCCTTCGGCGGGGGAAAGCACAGATACGCAGTATTTT
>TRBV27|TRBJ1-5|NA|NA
CASSLGPIQPQHF
TGTGCCAGCAGTCTTGGTCCCATTCAGCCCCAGCATTTT
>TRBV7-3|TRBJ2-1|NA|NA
CASSSRPVGPAYNEQFF
TGTGCCAGCAGCTCCCGGCCCGTGGGGCCAGCCTACAATGAGCAGTTCTTC
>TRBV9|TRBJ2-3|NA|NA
CASSWEEGGTDTQYF
TGTGCCAGCAGTTGGGAAGAGGGGGGCACAGATACGCAGTATTTT
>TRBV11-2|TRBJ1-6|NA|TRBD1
CASSSLGQGSSYNSPLHF
TGTGCCAGCAGTTCCCTGGGACAGGGGAGCTCCTATAATTCACCCCTCCACTTT
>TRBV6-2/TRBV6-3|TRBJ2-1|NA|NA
CASSARLGQFF
TGTGCCAGCAGTGCCAGACTAGGGCAGTTCTTC
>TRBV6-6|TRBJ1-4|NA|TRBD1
CASTTGQGREKLFF
TGTGCCAGCACCACCGGACAGGGAAGGGAAAAACTGTTTTTT
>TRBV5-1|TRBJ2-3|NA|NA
CASSFPGEDTQYF
TGCGCCAGCAGCTTCCCAGGGGAAGATACGCAGTATTTT
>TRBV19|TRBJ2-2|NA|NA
CASSTTGELFF
TGTGCCAGTAGCACCACCGGGGAGCTGTTTTTT
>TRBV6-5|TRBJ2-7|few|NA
CASSYKGVSEQYF
TGTGCCAGCAGTTACAAAGGGGTCAGCGAGCAGTACTTC
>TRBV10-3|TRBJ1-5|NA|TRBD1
CASRQGARNQPQHF
TGTGCCAGCAGACAGGGGGCGCGAAATCAGCCCCAGCATTTT
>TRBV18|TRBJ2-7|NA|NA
CASSPPDSSYEQYF
TGTGCCAGCTCACCACCGGACAGCTCCTACGAGCAGTACTTC
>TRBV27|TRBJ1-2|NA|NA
CASSLVGGYGYTF
TGTGCCAGCAGTTTAGTGGGGGGCTATGGCTACACCTTC
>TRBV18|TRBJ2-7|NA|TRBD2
CASSSLTGSKAGGPDEQYF
TGTGCCAGCTCATCTTTGACAGGGTCGAAAGCGGGAGGGCCGGACGAGCAGTACTTC
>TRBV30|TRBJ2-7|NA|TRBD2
CAWSFFGGAYEQYF
TGTGCCTGGAGTTTCTTCGGGGGGGCCTACGAGCAGTACTTC
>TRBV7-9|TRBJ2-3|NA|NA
CASSLQGVLDTQYF
TGTGCCAGCAGCCTCCAGGGTGTGTTAGATACGCAGTATTTT
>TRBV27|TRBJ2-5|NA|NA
CASSLRAYRGGKDQETQYF
TGTGCCAGCAGTTTAAGGGCCTATAGGGGGGGAAAGGACCAAGAGACCCAGTACTTC
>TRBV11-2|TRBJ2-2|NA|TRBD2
CASSLEGVRTSGITGELFF
TGTGCCAGCAGCTTAGAGGGGGTACGGACTAGCGGTATCACCGGGGAGCTGTTTTTT
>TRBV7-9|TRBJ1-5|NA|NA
CASSFAGRSQPQHF
TGTGCCAGCAGCTTTGCGGGACGGAGCCAGCCCCAGCATTTT
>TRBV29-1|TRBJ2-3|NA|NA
CSVDISTDTQYF
TGCAGCGTTGACATTAGCACAGATACGCAGTATTTT
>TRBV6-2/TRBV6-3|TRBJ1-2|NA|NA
CASSYPGAGRGLGYTF
TGTGCCAGCAGTTACCCAGGAGCTGGGAGGGGCCTGGGCTACACCTTC
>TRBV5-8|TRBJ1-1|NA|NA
CASSLERAEPEAFF
TGTGCCAGCAGCTTGGAGAGGGCCGAACCTGAAGCTTTCTTT
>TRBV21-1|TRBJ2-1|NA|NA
CASSKGRGTDSDPEQFF
TGTGCCAGCAGCAAAGGTCGTGGGACAGATTCTGACCCCGAGCAGTTCTTC
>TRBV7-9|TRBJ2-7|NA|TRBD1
CASSLAGQAYEQYF
TGTGCCAGCAGCTTAGCCGGACAGGCCTACGAGCAGTACTTC
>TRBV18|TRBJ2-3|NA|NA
CASSPETGTDTQYF
TGTGCCAGCTCACCAGAAACAGGCACAGATACGCAGTATTTT
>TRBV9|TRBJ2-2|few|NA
CASSLTGTNTGELFF
TGTGCCAGCAGCCTGACAGGCACAAACACCGGGGAGCTGTTTTTT
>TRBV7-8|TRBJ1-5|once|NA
CASSHPRTVSQPQHF
TGTGCCAGCAGCCATCCCCGGACTGTCAGTCAGCCCCAGCATTTT